This T cell receptor (beta chain) emerged from a study of cytomegalovirus exposure and HLA in healthy donors (TCRdb year 2017). General notes on the study: A later analysis indicated that the 90 to 150 validation repertoires were generated on the platform also employed for the 666 repertoires of the first cohort. High-throughput TCR immunosequencing, statistical association of individual TCRs with disease status, and machine learning were combined to predict cytomegalovirus infection status. The aim of the study was to test whether cataloging public T cell receptors could identify signatures of past pathogen exposure. In addition to the first cohort of approximately 670 subjects, a separate validation cohort of about 120 different subjects was used.

Separate from the roughly 650-subject first cohort, the validation cohort of 120 subjects was the group to which the donors belonged. CDR1 is given as SGDLS and CDR2 as YYNGEE, both from the germline V gene. Deletion took 0 bases off V and 3 bases off J, with a span of 13 bases between the germline ends. The CDR3 covers 15 residues, taking in both the cysteine and the phenylalanine. Here the CDR3 DNA is all that survives: 45 bases in frame from base 1. Library creation used the immunoSEQ multiplex PCR assay. For the original study's pipeline: A statistical classification framework was built for diagnosing cytomegalovirus status from the catalog of TCR beta chain sequences. The table comes from immuneACCESS by way of TCRdb, which keeps in-frame sequences with V and J called. Part of the clones is missing from these tables; in studies checked, under half for an unresolved V gene and the rest for unknown reasons. D and trimming were read from the DNA, whereas the V and J calls and clone size are those reported in that table. The sample table holds fewer than 60,000 clones, of which around 94% were seen once. The top ten hold 7.8% of the sample.

Regarding this clone: No antigen is known for it. No base-level quality is on record; no much larger clone is a single base apart.

Points the paper makes about the study in general: Cytomegalovirus status was reported to be diagnosed by the classifier with high specificity and sensitivity in both the original and validation cohorts. A total of 164 TCR beta chains were listed by the study as associated with cytomegalovirus. All 120 or so repertoires were used to score co-occurrence in the validation cohort in a later analysis, because that analysis had no HLA typing for the cohort. It was suggested by the authors that the approach could potentially be generalized to other disease states and immunological phenotypes. A later analysis found that TCRs clustered in the first cohort also tended to co-occur in the 95 to 150 validation repertoires, with more than 90% of cluster scores above 0. Across donors, most TCR sequences were observed very rarely, whereas some public TCRs were present in many individuals. A few of the identified cytomegalovirus-associated TCR beta chains were confirmed in vitro to be specific for cytomegalovirus antigens.

The sequence is built from TRBV9 and TRBJ2-7; 6 matching bases give a weak D call of TRBD2. The clonotype was recovered from a woman aged 18-29 years in good health and CMV-seropositive. Sequences were obtained from PBMCs. The DNA sequence follows: TGTGCCAGCAGCGTAGGTGGAGGGGCAGGCTACGAGCAGTACTTC. It translates to CASSVGGGAGYEQYF.